A single sample is the source of the 9 T cell receptor beta chains below, sequenced in a study of cytomegalovirus exposure and HLA in healthy donors. The PCR contained 60 Vbeta and 13 Jbeta primers. Clones were sequenced by immunoSEQ multiplex PCR, and TCRdb holds only the in-frame ones, with some missing. The data contain 95,000 to 150,000 clones, approximately 80% of them singletons. Sequencing input: PBMCs. The receptor source for this set is a woman in her thirties or forties in good health and CMV-seronegative.

The chain links TRBV7-3 to TRBJ2-7, with D unresolved. The germline V and J ends were trimmed by 6 bases and 6 bases, with 18 bases remaining between them. Germline loops: CDR1 SGHTA, CDR2 FQGTGA. The CDR3 covers 14 residues. The CDR3 DNA is TGTGCCAGCAGTCGAGAGGCGGTGTTTGGCGAGCAGTACTTC. Translating it yields CASSREAVFGEQYF.

This chain connects TRBV7-9 to TRBJ1-2; D remains unclear. Trimming took 3 bases from V and 4 from J, leaving 12 bases between them. The CDR3 extends over 14 amino acids. In germline, CDR1 is SEHNR, CDR2 FQNEAQ (reference sequence). In nucleotides, the CDR3 is TGTGCCAGCAGCTTGGGCCAGGCTTTCTATGGCTACACCTTC. It codes for CASSLGQAFYGYTF. The full variable domain, in which reference TRBV7-9 and TRBJ1-2 provide the parts outside the CDR3, is DTGVSQNPRHKITKRGQNVTFRCDPISEHNRLYWYRQTLGQGPEFLTYFQNEAQLEKSRLLSDRFSAERPKGSFSTLEIQRTEQGDSAMYLCASSLGQAFYGYTFGSGTRLTVV.

This clone has a single count. CDR3 sequence: CASSQMDRVIEQYF. CDR3 nucleotide sequence: TGTGCCAGCAGCCAAATGGACAGGGTTATCGAGCAGTACTTC. The chain employs TRBV14 and TRBJ2-7, with 8 bases matching TRBD1. V lost 2 bases to trimming and J lost 6 bases; unmatched junction nucleotides: 6. The CDR3 contains 14 residues. The V gene's germline CDR1 is SGHDN and CDR2 FVKESK.

In this sample, this clone turned up a few times. The chain has TRBV6-5 and TRBJ1-1; 7 bases are a match to TRBD1. The germline CDR1 and CDR2 sequences are MNHEY and SVGAGI. V lost 6 bases, J lost 6 bases, and 13 bases stayed unmatched. The CDR3 has 15 residues. CDR3: CASSFLQGEMSEAFF. CDR3 nucleotides: TGTGCCAGCAGCTTTTTGCAGGGGGAAATGTCTGAAGCTTTCTTT.

The chain employs TRBV10-2 and TRBJ2-1, with TRBD2 as a possible D gene (6 bases). The CDR3 spans 16 residues. Trimming took 4 bases from V and 1 from J, leaving 14 bases between them. The V gene's germline CDR1 is WSHSY and CDR2 SAAADI. CDR3 sequence: CASSVGSGGSYNEQFF. The CDR3 DNA reads as TGCGCCAGCAGTGTCGGGAGCGGAGGGTCCTACAATGAGCAGTTCTTC.

The chain employs TRBV11-2 and TRBJ2-7, with 9 bases matching TRBD2. This CDR3 has 16 residues. Per germline, CDR1 SGHAT and CDR2 FQNNGV. The ends lost 2 bases at V and 1 base at J; junction bases unmatched: 6. CDR3 sequence (DNA): TGTGCCAGCAGCTTAACAGGGACTAGCCTATCCTACGAGCAGTACTTC. It encodes CASSLTGTSLSYEQYF.

This clone was counted only a few times. Other DNA sequences in this specimen translate into the identical CDR3. This chain joins TRBV18 and TRBJ1-2, with 10 nucleotides matching TRBD1. The CDR3 length is 13 residues. With V trimmed by 3 bases and J by 5 bases, 0 bases remained unmatched. Germline V gene lookup returns CDR1 KGHSH and CDR2 LQKENI. The CDR3 sequence is CASSPDRGYGYTF. In DNA form, the CDR3 reads TGTGCCAGCTCACCGGACAGGGGGTATGGCTACACCTTC.

This clone was seen just once. The CDR3: CASSFGSSYGYTF. In DNA form, the CDR3 reads TGTGCCAGCAGCTTCGGGTCTAGTTATGGCTACACCTTC. V usage is TRBV7-3 and J usage is TRBJ1-2; the D is unclear. Germline CDR1 is SGHTA and CDR2 is FQGTGA. Trimming shortened V by 3 bases and J by 5 bases, and 10 bases separated the two germline ends. The length of the CDR3 is 13 residues.

The chain employs TRBV19 and TRBJ2-1; perhaps TRBD2 as D (6 bases). This CDR3 region has 17 residues. Germline V gene sequence: CDR1 LNHDA, CDR2 SQIVND (reference sequence). V lost 3 bases and J lost 4, with 19 bases in between. CDR3 loop: CASSIFEFGGTYNEQFF. CDR3 coding DNA: TGTGCCAGTAGTATCTTCGAGTTTGGGGGGACTTACAATGAGCAGTTCTTC.